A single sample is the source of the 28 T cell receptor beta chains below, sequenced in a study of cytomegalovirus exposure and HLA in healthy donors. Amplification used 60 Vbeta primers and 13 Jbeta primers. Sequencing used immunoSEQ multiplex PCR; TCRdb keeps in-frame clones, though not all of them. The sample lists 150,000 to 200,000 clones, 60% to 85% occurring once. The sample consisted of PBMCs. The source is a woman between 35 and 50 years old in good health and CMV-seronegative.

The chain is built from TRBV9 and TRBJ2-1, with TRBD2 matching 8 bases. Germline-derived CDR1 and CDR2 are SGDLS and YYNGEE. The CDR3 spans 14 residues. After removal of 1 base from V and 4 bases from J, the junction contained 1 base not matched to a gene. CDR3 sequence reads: CASSVLAGYNEQFF. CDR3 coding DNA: TGTGCCAGCAGCGTATTAGCGGGGTACAATGAGCAGTTCTTC.

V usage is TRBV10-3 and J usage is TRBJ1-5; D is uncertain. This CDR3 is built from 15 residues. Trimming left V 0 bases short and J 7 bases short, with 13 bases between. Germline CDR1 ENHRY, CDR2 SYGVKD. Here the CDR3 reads CAISESVEGDQPQHF. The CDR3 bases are TGTGCCATCAGTGAGTCGGTGGAGGGAGACCAGCCCCAGCATTTT.

CDR3 in amino acids: CASSPEEREVAWEQFF. CDR3 sequence (DNA): TGCGCCAGCAGCCCCGAGGAGCGGGAGGTTGCTTGGGAGCAGTTCTTC. The rearrangement joins TRBV4-3 to TRBJ2-1; 9 bases line up with TRBD2. CDR1 and CDR2 from the germline V gene are LGHNA and YSLEER. CDR3 length: 16 amino acids. With V trimmed by 4 bases and J by 10 bases, 14 bases remained unmatched.

The CDR3 loop reads CASSFGGRALPGELFF. In nucleotides, the CDR3 is TGTGCCAGCAGCTTCGGCGGGAGGGCCTTGCCCGGGGAGCTGTTTTTT. This chain joins TRBV13 and TRBJ2-2, with 9 bases that match TRBD2. With V trimmed by 3 bases and J by 6 bases, 8 bases remained unmatched. CDR3 length equals 16 residues. Germline CDR1 PRHDT, CDR2 FYEKMQ (reference sequence).

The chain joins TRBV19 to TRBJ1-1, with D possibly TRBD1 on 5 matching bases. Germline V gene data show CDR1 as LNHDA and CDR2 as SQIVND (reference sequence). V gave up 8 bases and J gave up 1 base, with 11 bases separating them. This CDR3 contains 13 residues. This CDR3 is CASRKGPNTEAFF. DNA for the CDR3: TGTGCCAGTCGGAAGGGGCCGAACACTGAAGCTTTCTTT.

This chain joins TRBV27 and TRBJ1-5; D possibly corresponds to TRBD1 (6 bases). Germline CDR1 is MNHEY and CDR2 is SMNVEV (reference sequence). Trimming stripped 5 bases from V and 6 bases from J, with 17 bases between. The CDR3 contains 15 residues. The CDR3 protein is CASSPPGGARQPQHF. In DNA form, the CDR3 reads TGTGCCAGCAGTCCGCCCGGGGGGGCGCGTCAGCCCCAGCATTTT.

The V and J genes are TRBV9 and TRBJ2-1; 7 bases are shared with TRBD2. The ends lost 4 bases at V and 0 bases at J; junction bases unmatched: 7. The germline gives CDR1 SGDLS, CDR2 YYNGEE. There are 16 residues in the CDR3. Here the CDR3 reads CASSRYPSGSYNEQFF. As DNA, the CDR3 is TGTGCCAGCAGCCGGTACCCTAGCGGCTCCTACAATGAGCAGTTCTTC.

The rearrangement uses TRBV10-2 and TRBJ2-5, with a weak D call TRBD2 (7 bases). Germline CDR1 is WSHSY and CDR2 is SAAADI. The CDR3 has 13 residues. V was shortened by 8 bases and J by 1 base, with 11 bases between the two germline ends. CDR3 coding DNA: TGCGCCAGCCGCGGGGGCGTCCAAGAGACCCAGTACTTC. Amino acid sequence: CASRGGVQETQYF.

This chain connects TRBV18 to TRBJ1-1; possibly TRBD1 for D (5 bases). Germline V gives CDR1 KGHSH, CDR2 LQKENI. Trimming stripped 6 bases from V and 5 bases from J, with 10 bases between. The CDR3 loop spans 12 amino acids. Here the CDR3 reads CASSQGGTEAFF. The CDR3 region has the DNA TGTGCCAGCTCCCAGGGCGGTACTGAAGCTTTCTTT.

CDR3 in amino acids: CASNRGGGPYEQYF. CDR3 bases: TGTGCCAGCAACAGGGGCGGGGGGCCCTACGAGCAGTACTTC. The V call is TRBV28, the J call TRBJ2-7, with a possible D match to TRBD2 (8 bases). The germline V and J ends were trimmed by 7 bases and 2 bases, with 15 bases remaining between them. Germline CDR1 and CDR2: MDHEN and SYDVKM. There are 14 residues in the CDR3.

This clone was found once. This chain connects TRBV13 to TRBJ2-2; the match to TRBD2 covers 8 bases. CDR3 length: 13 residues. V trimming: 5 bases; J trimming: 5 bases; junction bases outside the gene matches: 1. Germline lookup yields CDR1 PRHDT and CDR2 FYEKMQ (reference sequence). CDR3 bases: TGTGCCAGCAGCGGCGGGGGGACCGGGGAGCTGTTTTTT. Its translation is CASSGGGTGELFF.

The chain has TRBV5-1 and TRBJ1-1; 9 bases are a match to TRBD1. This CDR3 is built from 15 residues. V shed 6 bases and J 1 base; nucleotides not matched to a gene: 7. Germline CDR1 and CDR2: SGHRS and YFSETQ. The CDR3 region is CASTLGTGPNTEAFF. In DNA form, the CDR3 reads TGCGCCAGCACCCTCGGGACAGGGCCGAACACTGAAGCTTTCTTT.

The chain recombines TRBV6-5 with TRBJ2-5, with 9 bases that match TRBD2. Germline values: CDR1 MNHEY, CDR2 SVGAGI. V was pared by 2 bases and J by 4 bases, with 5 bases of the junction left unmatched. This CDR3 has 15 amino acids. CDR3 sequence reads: CASSYAGGPGETQYF. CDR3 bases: TGTGCCAGCAGTTACGCGGGAGGGCCAGGAGAGACCCAGTACTTC.

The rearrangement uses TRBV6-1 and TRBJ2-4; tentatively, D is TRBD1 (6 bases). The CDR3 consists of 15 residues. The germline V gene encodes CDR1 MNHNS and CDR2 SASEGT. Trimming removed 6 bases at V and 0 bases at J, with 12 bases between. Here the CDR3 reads CASRAPQGAKNIQYF. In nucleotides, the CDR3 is TGTGCCAGCAGAGCCCCACAGGGAGCCAAAAACATTCAGTACTTC.

The CDR3 spells CAISESSGTTYEQYF. As DNA, the CDR3 is TGTGCCATCAGTGAAAGTTCTGGGACTACCTACGAGCAGTACTTC. V gene TRBV10-3 combines with J gene TRBJ2-7; TRBD2 matches 7 bases. V was pared by 3 bases and J by 2 bases, with 7 bases of the junction left unmatched. The CDR3 covers 15 residues. CDR1 and CDR2 from the germline V gene are ENHRY and SYGVKD.

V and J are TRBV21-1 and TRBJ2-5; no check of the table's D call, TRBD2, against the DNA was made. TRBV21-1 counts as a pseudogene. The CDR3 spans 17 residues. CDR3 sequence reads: CASSPLEIAISQETQYF. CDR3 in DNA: TGTGCCAGCAGCCCGCTGGAGATCGCAATTAGCCAAGAGACCCAGTACTTC.

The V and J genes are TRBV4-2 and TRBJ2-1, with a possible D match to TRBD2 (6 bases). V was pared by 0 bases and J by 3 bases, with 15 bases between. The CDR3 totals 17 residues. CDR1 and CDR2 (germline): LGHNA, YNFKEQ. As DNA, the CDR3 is TGTGCCAGCAGCCAAGAGGACTACACGGTGATCTACAATGAGCAGTTCTTC. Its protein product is CASSQEDYTVIYNEQFF.

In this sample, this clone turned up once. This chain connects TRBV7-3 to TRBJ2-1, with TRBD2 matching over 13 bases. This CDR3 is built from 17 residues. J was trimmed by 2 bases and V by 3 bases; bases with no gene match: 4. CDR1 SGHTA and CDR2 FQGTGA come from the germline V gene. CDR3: CASSFEGTSGAYNEQFF. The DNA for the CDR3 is TGTGCCAGCAGCTTCGAGGGGACTAGCGGGGCCTACAATGAGCAGTTCTTC.

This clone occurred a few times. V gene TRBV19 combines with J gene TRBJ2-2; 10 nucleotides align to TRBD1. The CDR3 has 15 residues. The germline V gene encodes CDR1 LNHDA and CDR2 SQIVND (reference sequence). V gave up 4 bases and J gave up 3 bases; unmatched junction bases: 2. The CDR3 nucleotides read TGTGCCAGTAGTAGGGACAGGGGTTACACCGGGGAGCTGTTTTTT. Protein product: CASSRDRGYTGELFF.

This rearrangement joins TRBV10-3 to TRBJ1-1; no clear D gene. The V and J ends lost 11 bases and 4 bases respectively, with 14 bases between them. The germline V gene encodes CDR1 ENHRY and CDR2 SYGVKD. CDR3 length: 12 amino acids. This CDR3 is CAVRLEGTEAFF. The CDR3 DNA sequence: TGTGCCGTCCGACTGGAGGGCACTGAAGCTTTCTTT.

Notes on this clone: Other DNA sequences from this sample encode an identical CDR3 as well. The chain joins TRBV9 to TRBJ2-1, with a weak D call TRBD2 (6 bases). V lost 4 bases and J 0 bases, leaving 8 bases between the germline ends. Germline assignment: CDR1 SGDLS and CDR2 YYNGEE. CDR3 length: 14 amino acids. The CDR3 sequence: CASSSSGSYNEQFF. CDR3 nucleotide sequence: TGTGCCAGCAGCAGTAGCGGCTCCTACAATGAGCAGTTCTTC.

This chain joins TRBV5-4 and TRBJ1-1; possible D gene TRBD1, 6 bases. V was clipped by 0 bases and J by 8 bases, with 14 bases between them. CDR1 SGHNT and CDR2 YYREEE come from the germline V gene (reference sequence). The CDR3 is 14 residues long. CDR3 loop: CASSLEQGGMEAFF. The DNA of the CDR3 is TGTGCCAGCAGCTTGGAACAGGGAGGGATGGAAGCTTTCTTT.

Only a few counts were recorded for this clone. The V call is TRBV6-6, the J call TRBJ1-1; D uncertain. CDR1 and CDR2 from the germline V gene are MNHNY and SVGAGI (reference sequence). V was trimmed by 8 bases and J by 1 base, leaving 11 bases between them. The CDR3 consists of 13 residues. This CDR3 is CASATDQNTEAFF. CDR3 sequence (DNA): TGTGCCAGCGCAACAGATCAGAACACTGAAGCTTTCTTT.

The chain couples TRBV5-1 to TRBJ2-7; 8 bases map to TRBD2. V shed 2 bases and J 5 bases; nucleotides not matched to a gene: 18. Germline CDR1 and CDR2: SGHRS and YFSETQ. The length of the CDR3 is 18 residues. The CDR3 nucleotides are TGCGCCAGCAGCTTAACACTACAGGGACTAGGGGCCTCGCACGAGCAGTACTTC. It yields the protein CASSLTLQGLGASHEQYF.

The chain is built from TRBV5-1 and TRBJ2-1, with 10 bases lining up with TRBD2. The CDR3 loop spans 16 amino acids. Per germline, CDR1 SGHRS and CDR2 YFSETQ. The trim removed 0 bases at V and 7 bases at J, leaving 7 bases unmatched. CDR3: CASSLGPSGGGNEQFF. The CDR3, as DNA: TGCGCCAGCAGCTTGGGTCCCAGCGGGGGGGGAAATGAGCAGTTCTTC. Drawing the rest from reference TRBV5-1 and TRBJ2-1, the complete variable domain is KAGVTQTPRYLIKTRGQQVTLSCSPISGHRSVSWYQQTPGQGLQFLFEYFSETQRNKGNFPGRFSGRQFSNSRSEMNVSTLELGDSALYLCASSLGPSGGGNEQFFGPGTRLTVL.

The CDR3 loop reads CASSEQVDGRSGYTF. The CDR3 DNA reads as TGTGCCAGCAGTGAACAAGTGGACGGGAGGAGTGGCTACACCTTC. The rearrangement joins TRBV6-1 to TRBJ1-2; D uncertain. Trimming left V 2 bases short and J 7 bases short, with 17 bases between. The germline gives CDR1 MNHNS, CDR2 SASEGT. The length of the CDR3 is 15 residues.

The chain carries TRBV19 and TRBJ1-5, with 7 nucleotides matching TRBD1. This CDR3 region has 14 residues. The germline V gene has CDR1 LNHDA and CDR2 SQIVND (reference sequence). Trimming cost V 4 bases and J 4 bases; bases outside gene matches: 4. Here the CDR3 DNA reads TGTGCCAGTAGTAGTACACAGGGGAATCAGCCCCAGCATTTT. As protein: CASSSTQGNQPQHF.

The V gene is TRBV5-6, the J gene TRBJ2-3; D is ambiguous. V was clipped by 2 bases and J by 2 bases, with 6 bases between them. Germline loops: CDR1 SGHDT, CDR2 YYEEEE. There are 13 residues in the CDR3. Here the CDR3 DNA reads TGTGCCAGCAGCTTCCAATTCACAGATACGCAGTATTTT. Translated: CASSFQFTDTQYF. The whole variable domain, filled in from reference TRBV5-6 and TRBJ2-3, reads DAGVTQSPTHLIKTRGQQVTLRCSPKSGHDTVSWYQQALGQGPQFIFQYYEEEERQRGNFPDRFSGHQFPNYSSELNVNALLLGDSALYLCASSFQFTDTQYFGPGTRLTVL.